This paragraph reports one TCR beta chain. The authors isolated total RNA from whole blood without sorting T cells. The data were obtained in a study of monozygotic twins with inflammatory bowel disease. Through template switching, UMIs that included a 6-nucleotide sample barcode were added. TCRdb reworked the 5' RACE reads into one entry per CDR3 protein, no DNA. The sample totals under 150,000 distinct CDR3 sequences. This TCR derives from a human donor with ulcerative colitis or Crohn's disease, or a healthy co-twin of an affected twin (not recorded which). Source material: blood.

CDR3 region: CASSPPRKSSYEQYF. The chain joins TRBV18 to TRBJ2-7. Germline V lookup: CDR1 KGHSH, CDR2 LQKENI. The CDR3 length is 15 residues. The entire variable domain, with the rest obtained from reference TRBV18 and TRBJ2-7, is as follows: NAGVMQNPRHLVRRRGQEARLRCSPMKGHSHVYWYRQLPEEGLKFMVYLQKENIIDESGMPKERFSAEFPKEGPSILRIQQVVRGDSAAYFCASSPPRKSSYEQYFGPGTRLTVT.